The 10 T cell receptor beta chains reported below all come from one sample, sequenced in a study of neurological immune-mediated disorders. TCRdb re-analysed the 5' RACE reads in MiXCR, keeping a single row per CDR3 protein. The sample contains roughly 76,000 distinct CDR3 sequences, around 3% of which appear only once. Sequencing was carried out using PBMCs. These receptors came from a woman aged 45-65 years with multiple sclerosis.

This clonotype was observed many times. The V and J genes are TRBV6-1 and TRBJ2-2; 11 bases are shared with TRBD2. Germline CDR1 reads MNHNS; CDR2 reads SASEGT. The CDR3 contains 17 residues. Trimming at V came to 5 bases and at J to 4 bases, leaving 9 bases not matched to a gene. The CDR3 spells CASSPIAGGFPTGELFF. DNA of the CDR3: TGTGCCAGCAGTCCAATAGCGGGGGGGTTTCCCACCGGGGAGCTGTTTTTT.

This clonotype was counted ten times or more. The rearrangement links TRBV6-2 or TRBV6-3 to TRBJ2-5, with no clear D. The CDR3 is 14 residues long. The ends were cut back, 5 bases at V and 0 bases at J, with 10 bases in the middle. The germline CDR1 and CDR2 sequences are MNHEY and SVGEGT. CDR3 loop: CASSNTRYQETQYF. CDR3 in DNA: TGTGCCAGCAGTAATACAAGATACCAAGAGACCCAGTACTTC.

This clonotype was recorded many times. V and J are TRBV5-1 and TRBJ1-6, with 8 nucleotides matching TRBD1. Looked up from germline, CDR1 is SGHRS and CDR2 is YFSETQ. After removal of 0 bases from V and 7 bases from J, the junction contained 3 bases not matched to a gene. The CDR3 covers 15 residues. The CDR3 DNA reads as TGCGCCAGCAGCTTGGTGGACAGGGACAATTCACCCCTCCACTTT. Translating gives CASSLVDRDNSPLHF.

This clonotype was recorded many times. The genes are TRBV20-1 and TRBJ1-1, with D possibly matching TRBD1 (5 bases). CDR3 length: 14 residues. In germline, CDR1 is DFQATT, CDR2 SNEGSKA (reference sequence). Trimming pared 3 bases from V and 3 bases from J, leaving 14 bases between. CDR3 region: CSARERRGYTEAFF. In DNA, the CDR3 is TGCAGTGCTAGGGAACGTCGGGGGTACACTGAAGCTTTCTTT.

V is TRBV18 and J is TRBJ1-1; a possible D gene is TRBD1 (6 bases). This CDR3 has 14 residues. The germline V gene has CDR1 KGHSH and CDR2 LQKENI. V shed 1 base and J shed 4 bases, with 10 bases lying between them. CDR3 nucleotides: TGTGCCAGCTCACCACAACAGGGAAGCACTGAAGCTTTCTTT. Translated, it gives CASSPQQGSTEAFF.

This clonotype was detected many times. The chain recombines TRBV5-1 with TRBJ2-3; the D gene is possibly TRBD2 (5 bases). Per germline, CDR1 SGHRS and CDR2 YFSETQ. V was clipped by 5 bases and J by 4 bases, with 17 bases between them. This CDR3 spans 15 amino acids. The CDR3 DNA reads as TGCGCCAGCAGTTCGGGCCTCACCGGGGCAGATACGCAGTATTTT. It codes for CASSSGLTGADTQYF.

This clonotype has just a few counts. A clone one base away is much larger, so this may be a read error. The CDR3 reads CASIHRGNTDTQYF. The DNA for the CDR3 is TGTGCCAGCATCCATAGGGGGAATACAGATACGCAGTATTTT. The genes are TRBV11-2 and TRBJ2-3; perhaps TRBD1 as D (6 bases). Germline CDR1 reads SGHAT; CDR2 reads FQNNGV. Trimming left V 7 bases short and J 3 bases short, with 14 bases between. The CDR3 covers 14 residues.

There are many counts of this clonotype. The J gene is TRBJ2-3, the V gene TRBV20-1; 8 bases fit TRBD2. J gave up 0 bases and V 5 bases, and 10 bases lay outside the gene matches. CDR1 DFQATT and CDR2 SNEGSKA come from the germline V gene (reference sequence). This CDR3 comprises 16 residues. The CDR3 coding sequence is TGCAGTGCTTCCTTTTCCAGCGGGGGAAGCACAGATACGCAGTATTTT. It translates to CSASFSSGGSTDTQYF.

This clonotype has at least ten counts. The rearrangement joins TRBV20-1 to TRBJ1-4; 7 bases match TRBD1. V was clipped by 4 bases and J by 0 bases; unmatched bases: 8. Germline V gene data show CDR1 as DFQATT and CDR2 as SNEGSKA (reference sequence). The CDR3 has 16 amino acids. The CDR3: CSANQGGHATNEKLFF. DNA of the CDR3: TGCAGTGCTAACCAGGGGGGGCATGCAACTAATGAAAAACTGTTTTTT.

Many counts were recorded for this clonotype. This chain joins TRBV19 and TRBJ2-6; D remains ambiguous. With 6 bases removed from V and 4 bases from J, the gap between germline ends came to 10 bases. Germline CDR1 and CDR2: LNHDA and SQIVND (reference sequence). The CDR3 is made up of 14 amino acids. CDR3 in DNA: TGTGCCAGTAGGTACATCGGAGGGGCCAACGTCCTGACTTTC. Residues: CASRYIGGANVLTF.